This T cell receptor beta chain derives from a study of cytotoxic CD8 clonotypes in ibrutinib-treated CLL. Study-wide background: The study included 11 relapsed/refractory and more than 14 treatment-naive patients; about 18 had IGHV unmutated disease.

Per the germline V gene, CDR1 is MGHRA and CDR2 is YSYEKL. The CDR3 contains 15 residues. The V and J ends lost 4 bases and 1 base, in that order; junction bases with no gene match: 2. The repertoire was sequenced with immunoSEQ multiplex PCR; TCRdb's copy has only in-frame clones and lacks some. The table has just over 200,000 clones, 75% to 85% seen once. In this sample, this clone turned up once. Antigen: not known. Study-wide points: The clonality went up when patients responded to ibrutinib and dropped back toward baseline at progression. Rare overall, public clonotypes shrank or held steady under therapy.

V gene TRBV4-1 combines with J gene TRBJ1-1; 11 positions match TRBD1. The sample in question was PBMCs, obtained after 12 months of ibrutinib treatment. This sequence originates from a human donor with chronic lymphocytic leukemia. The CDR3 bases are TGCGCCAGCAGCCTCGGACAGGGGGCGAACACTGAAGCTTTCTTT. It codes for CASSLGQGANTEAFF.